These T cell receptor beta chains were read from a single sample in a study of blood T cell repertoires in COVID-19. The protocol was immunoSEQ multiplex PCR, while the TCRdb copy is restricted to in-frame clones and leaves out a portion. The repertoire holds tens of thousands of clones, with about 85% as singletons. The sample was peripheral blood. The receptors shown here come from a woman in her 70s with acute or convalescent COVID-19. Both conserved end residues are part of each CDR3. A D gene is named only where the DNA matches it firmly. Clone size is given for some rows only: seen once, a few or many times, or a class if the clone is expanded.

J gene | V gene | D gene | clone size | CDR3 DNA | CDR3 protein
TRBJ1-3 | TRBV10-3 | - | - | TGTGCCATCACGACGGGGTCTGGAAACACCATATATTTT | CAITTGSGNTIYF
TRBJ2-1 | TRBV27 | TRBD2 | - | TGTGCCAGCAGTCCCCAAGTACTAGCGGAGCAGTTCTTC | CASSPQVLAEQFF
TRBJ1-5 | TRBV19 | - | - | TGTGCCAGTAGTAACCTGGGGGCTTCCCTGATTATACTTAAAATTCAGCCCCAGCATTTT | CASSNLGASLIILKIQPQHF
TRBJ1-1 | TRBV30 | - | - | TGTGCCGCCGCCAGGGGGAACACTGAAGCTTTCTTT | CAAARGNTEAFF
TRBJ1-2 | TRBV29-1 | TRBD1 | - | TGCAGCGTTGGTCAGGGGGAATGGCGTGGCTACACCTTC | CSVGQGEWRGYTF
TRBJ1-2 | TRBV5-4 | - | - | TGTGCCAGCAGCTTCGACAGACTTAACTATGGCTACACCTTC | CASSFDRLNYGYTF
TRBJ2-1 | TRBV21-1 | - | - | TGTGCCAGCAGCGCAAGCTCCAGCGCTAGCTCCTACAATGAGCAGTTCTTC | CASSASSSASSYNEQFF
TRBJ2-5 | TRBV4-1 | TRBD2 | - | TGCGCCAGCAGCCAAGCATCACTAGCGGGGGGGTGGAAAGAGACCCAGTACTTC | CASSQASLAGGWKETQYF
TRBJ1-5 | TRBV2 | - | few | TGTGCCAGCAGATCCGAGGGCCAGCCCCAGCATTTT | CASRSEGQPQHF
TRBJ2-1 | TRBV13 | TRBD2 | - | TGTGCCAGCAGCTTACAAGCGGGGATTTCCTACAATGAGCAGTTCTTC | CASSLQAGISYNEQFF
TRBJ1-3 | TRBV19 | - | - | TGTGCCAGTACCCGAGGGGGTTCCGGAAACACCATATATTTT | CASTRGGSGNTIYF
TRBJ2-3 | TRBV5-1 | - | - | TGCGCCAGCAGCTTGACTACAGATACGCAGTATTTT | CASSLTTDTQYF
TRBJ2-1 | TRBV4-3 | TRBD2 | - | TGCGCCAGCAGCCGTCGAGCCGGGACTAGCGGGAGGGGTTACAATGAGCAGTTCTTC | CASSRRAGTSGRGYNEQFF
TRBJ1-6 | TRBV15 | TRBD1 | - | TGTGCCACCAGCAGAGGAGGGGGCTCACAGAATTCACCCCTCCACTTT | CATSRGGGSQNSPLHF
TRBJ2-2 | TRBV18 | - | - | TGTGCCAGCTCAGGGACATCGAACACCGGGGAGCTGTTTTTT | CASSGTSNTGELFF
TRBJ1-4 | TRBV18 | - | - | TGTGCCAGCTCACCCAAACACGACAGATTTAATGAAAAACTGTTTTTT | CASSPKHDRFNEKLFF
TRBJ1-2 | TRBV11-2 | TRBD1 | - | TGTGCCAGCAGCCCGGGACAGGCTTTCTATGGCTACACCTTC | CASSPGQAFYGYTF
TRBJ1-1 | TRBV5-1 | - | - | TGCGCCAGCAGCCGCGAACAGGGTGTGTTTGAAGCTTTCTTT | CASSREQGVFEAFF
TRBJ2-1 | TRBV2 | TRBD2 | - | TGTGCCAGCAGTGACCAGCAGGGACTAGGGTACAATGAGCAGTTCTTC | CASSDQQGLGYNEQFF
TRBJ1-2 | TRBV16 | - | - | TGTGCCAGCAGCCAATCGGGGCAGGTTGCCCTTGGCTACACCTTC | CASSQSGQVALGYTF
TRBJ2-3 | TRBV11-3 | TRBD2 | - | TGTGCCAGCAGCCAGGGACTAGCGGGAGTAAGGAACACGCAGTATTTT | CASSQGLAGVRNTQYF
TRBJ1-4 | TRBV6-5 | TRBD1 | - | TGTGCCAGCAGTACGACAGGGGGCACTGAAAAACTGTTTTTT | CASSTTGGTEKLFF
TRBJ1-4 | TRBV9 | TRBD1 | - | TGTGCCAGCGGGCTAGGACAGGGTGAAAAACTGTTTTTT | CASGLGQGEKLFF
TRBJ2-1 | TRBV19 | TRBD2 | once | TGTGCCAGTAGTTCCTTAGCGGGGGTATTAAATGAGCAGTTCTTC | CASSSLAGVLNEQFF
TRBJ2-2 | TRBV6-6 | - | - | TGTGCCAGCAGCGAGGCCCCCGGGGAGCTGTTTTTT | CASSEAPGELFF
TRBJ1-6 | TRBV2 | - | - | TGTGCCAGCACCGAAGGAGGGATTTCCCTCCACTTT | CASTEGGISLHF
TRBJ2-1 | TRBV27 | TRBD1 | - | TGTGCCAGCAGTTTACCGGGACAGGGGTCCTACAATGAGCAGTTCTTC | CASSLPGQGSYNEQFF
TRBJ2-5 | TRBV9 | - | - | TGTGCCAGCAGCGTACAGGGGGGTGGAGGGGAGACCCAGTACTTC | CASSVQGGGGETQYF
TRBJ2-1 | TRBV10-2 | TRBD1 | few | TGCGCCAGCAGACTAAAACAGGGGAAGTCCTCCTACAATGAGCAGTTCTTC | CASRLKQGKSSYNEQFF
TRBJ2-3 | TRBV7-2 | - | - | TGTGCCAGCAGCTTAGCCCGCGGTAGCAGTATCACAGATACGCAGTATTTT | CASSLARGSSITDTQYF
TRBJ1-5 | TRBV2 | TRBD1 | - | TGTGCCAGCAGCCCCAGGGGGAACAGGTACAATCAACCCCAGCATTTT | CASSPRGNRYNQPQHF
TRBJ1-2 | TRBV5-6 | TRBD1 | - | TGTGCCAGCAGCTCATGGGACAGGTATCTTTATGGCTACACCTTC | CASSSWDRYLYGYTF
TRBJ2-2 | TRBV12-3/TRBV12-4 | - | - | TGTGCCAGCGACTCGGAACGGGAGCTGTTTTTT | CASDSERELFF
TRBJ1-2 | TRBV4-1 | - | - | TGCGCCAGCAGCCTTTCCGACAGCCTCTATGGCTACACCTTC | CASSLSDSLYGYTF
TRBJ2-3 | TRBV7-8 | - | - | TGTGCCAGCAGCCCGGGGAGGAGCGGGTGGGCTACGCAGTATTTT | CASSPGRSGWATQYF
TRBJ1-1 | TRBV6-5 | - | - | TGTGCCAGCAGTCACTATCCTACGGGGGACACTGAAGCTTTCTTT | CASSHYPTGDTEAFF
TRBJ2-1 | TRBV24-1 | - | - | TGTGCCACCAGTCGGACAGAACAGACTTACAATGAGCAGTTCTTC | CATSRTEQTYNEQFF
TRBJ2-2 | TRBV4-2 | - | - | TGTGCCAGCAACCCTAAAGGGGCCGACACCGGGGAGCTGTTTTTT | CASNPKGADTGELFF
TRBJ2-5 | TRBV6-2/TRBV6-3 | TRBD2 | - | TGTGCCAGCAGTTACTCTGCGGGAGGGCCATTGGAGACCCAGTACTTC | CASSYSAGGPLETQYF
TRBJ2-1 | TRBV19 | - | - | TGTGCCAGTAGAGGGGGGGCTGTGAGGTATGAGCAGTTCTTC | CASRGGAVRYEQFF
TRBJ1-2 | TRBV7-9 | - | once | TGTGCCAGCAGCTTAGCGCGGGAGTATGGCTACACCTTC | CASSLAREYGYTF
TRBJ1-5 | TRBV7-6 | - | many | TGTGCCAGCAGCTTATCCGGGTTAGGAAAGCCCCAGCATTTT | CASSLSGLGKPQHF
TRBJ1-6 | TRBV4-1 | TRBD1 | - | TGCGCCAGCAGCCAAAGGGACAGCTCCTATAATTCACCCCTCCACTTT | CASSQRDSSYNSPLHF
TRBJ1-5 | TRBV19 | TRBD1 | few | TGTGCCAGTAGTACTTTAGCGACAGGGGGACTTGGCAATCAGCCCCAGCATTTT | CASSTLATGGLGNQPQHF
TRBJ2-6 | TRBV5-1 | - | - | TGCGCCAGCAGCCCTGGACAGTCTGGGGCCAACGTCCTGACTTTC | CASSPGQSGANVLTF
TRBJ1-1 | TRBV5-1 | TRBD1 | once | TGCGCCAGCAGCTTGGGGACCGGGGGACAGGGCTTCGGGGCTTTCTTT | CASSLGTGGQGFGAFF
TRBJ1-1 | TRBV4-3 | - | - | TGCGCCAGCAGCCAAGATCTCAGGGGCGGAATGGCTTTCTTT | CASSQDLRGGMAFF
TRBJ1-1 | TRBV2 | TRBD1 | - | TGTGCCAGCAGTCTACAGGGGGACACTGAAGCTTTCTTT | CASSLQGDTEAFF
TRBJ2-1 | TRBV18 | TRBD2 | - | TGTGCCAGCTCACCTCAGGGACTAGCGGGCTACAATGAGCAGTTCTTC | CASSPQGLAGYNEQFF